The rows below give T cell receptor beta chains drawn from one sample of a study of T cell responses to AZD1222 COVID-19 vaccine. TCRdb's copy holds only in-frame clones and misses some; the assay was immunoSEQ multiplex PCR. The data contain roughly 110,000 clones, around 88% of them singletons. The source was peripheral blood, collected 28 days after the second AZD1222 dose. Receptors were obtained from an adult who received the AZD1222 COVID-19 vaccine. CDR3s include the opening cysteine and the closing phenylalanine or tryptophan. A D gene is named only where the DNA matches it firmly.

TRBV3-1/TRBV3-2,-,TRBJ1-5,CASSQDQGSNQPQHF,TGTGCCAGCAGCCAAGACCAGGGGAGCAATCAGCCCCAGCATTTT
TRBV6-2/TRBV6-3,TRBD1,TRBJ2-7,CASSYETGFYEQYF,TGTGCCAGCAGTTACGAGACAGGGTTCTACGAGCAGTACTTC
TRBV7-2,-,TRBJ2-1,CASATGTNEQFF,TGTGCCAGCGCCACAGGGACCAATGAGCAGTTCTTC
TRBV20-1,-,TRBJ1-1,CSARGGTEAFF,TGCAGTGCCCGGGGCGGGACTGAAGCTTTCTTT
TRBV6-2/TRBV6-3,-,TRBJ1-3,CASSSSAAGNTIYF,TGTGCCAGCAGTTCCAGTGCGGCTGGAAACACCATATATTTT
TRBV6-5,TRBD1,TRBJ1-5,CASSYAGGGNQPQHF,TGTGCCAGCAGTTACGCAGGGGGGGGCAATCAGCCCCAGCATTTT
TRBV6-5,TRBD1,TRBJ2-5,CASSLGQGFRETQYF,TGTGCCAGCAGTCTAGGACAGGGGTTCAGGGAGACCCAGTACTTC
TRBV27,-,TRBJ1-1,CASSLRPLGPEAFF,TGTGCCAGCAGTTTACGCCCACTGGGACCTGAAGCTTTCTTT
TRBV5-6,TRBD1,TRBJ1-3,CASSDRVPGNTIYF,TGTGCCAGCAGCGACAGGGTCCCGGGAAACACCATATATTTT
TRBV15,-,TRBJ1-1,CATSPGGVSGAGTEAFF,TGTGCCACCAGTCCCGGGGGGGTATCTGGTGCGGGCACTGAAGCTTTCTTT
TRBV10-3,TRBD1,TRBJ1-1,CAISPLAQGDRTEAFF,TGTGCCATCAGTCCTTTGGCCCAGGGGGACAGAACTGAAGCTTTCTTT
TRBV28,-,TRBJ1-5,CASSSADNNHNQPQHF,TGTGCCAGCAGTTCCGCGGACAACAACCACAATCAGCCCCAGCATTTT
TRBV11-1,-,TRBJ1-2,CASSQGMANYGYTF,TGTGCCAGCAGCCAGGGAATGGCTAACTATGGCTACACCTTC
TRBV7-2,-,TRBJ1-2,CASSLRGDYGYTF,TGTGCCAGCAGCCTGAGGGGGGACTATGGCTACACCTTC
TRBV4-3,-,TRBJ2-3,CASSQSFDGRDTQYF,TGCGCCAGCAGCCAGAGCTTCGACGGAAGAGATACGCAGTATTTT
TRBV3-1/TRBV3-2,TRBD2,TRBJ2-1,CASSHLAGGLSSYNEQFF,TGTGCCAGCAGCCACCTAGCGGGGGGCCTTTCTTCCTACAATGAGCAGTTCTTC
TRBV7-2,-,TRBJ2-7,CASSLPREGYEQYF,TGTGCCAGCAGCTTACCCCGTGAGGGTTACGAGCAGTACTTC
TRBV19,-,TRBJ1-5,CASRVPGQGSNQPQHF,TGTGCCAGCCGCGTCCCGGGCCAAGGGAGCAATCAGCCCCAGCATTTT
TRBV10-3,-,TRBJ1-2,CAITSGGVYGYTF,TGTGCCATCACCTCCGGGGGGGTATATGGCTACACCTTC
TRBV27,-,TRBJ1-2,CASSALTAREGYTF,TGTGCCAGCAGTGCGTTGACAGCCCGGGAGGGCTACACCTTC
TRBV28,TRBD1,TRBJ1-3,CASSRRQGISGNTIYF,TGTGCCAGCAGTCGACGACAGGGTATCTCTGGAAACACCATATATTTT
TRBV18,-,TRBJ2-2,CASSPSAAGELFF,TGTGCCAGCTCACCGAGCGCCGCCGGGGAGCTGTTTTTT